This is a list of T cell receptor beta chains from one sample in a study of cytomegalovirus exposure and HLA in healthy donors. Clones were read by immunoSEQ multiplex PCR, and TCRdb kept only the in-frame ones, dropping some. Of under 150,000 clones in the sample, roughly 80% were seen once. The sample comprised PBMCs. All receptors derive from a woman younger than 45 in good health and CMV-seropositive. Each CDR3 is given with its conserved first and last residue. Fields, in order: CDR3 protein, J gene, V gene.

CDR3: CASSLQRGSTGLAGVTGELFF
J: TRBJ2-2
V: TRBV9

CDR3: CAFKEKTAYEQYF
J: TRBJ2-7
V: TRBV2

CDR3: CASARAVGETQYF
J: TRBJ2-5
V: TRBV6-4

CDR3: CASSWDLAGGPPITDTQYF
J: TRBJ2-3
V: TRBV5-1

CDR3: CASSLSEGLTGELFF
J: TRBJ2-2
V: TRBV11-3

CDR3: CASSLDEGPYEQYF
J: TRBJ2-7
V: TRBV7-6

CDR3: CASSPPFSGGAGETQYF
J: TRBJ2-5
V: TRBV7-2

CDR3: CAWSHEGNTEAFF
J: TRBJ1-1
V: TRBV30

CDR3: CASSYGGTAYGYTF
J: TRBJ1-2
V: TRBV6-6

CDR3: CASSIGNSRIQYF
J: TRBJ2-4
V: TRBV19

CDR3: CAWSVYEGHEQYF
J: TRBJ2-7
V: TRBV30

CDR3: CASSRPGTSANYGYTF
J: TRBJ1-2
V: TRBV19

CDR3: CARDPGQFNSNQPQHF
J: TRBJ1-5
V: TRBV30

CDR3: CASSPETGLNTEAFF
J: TRBJ1-1
V: TRBV11-2

CDR3: CATLGGQQETQYF
J: TRBJ2-5
V: TRBV6-6

CDR3: CASSGQNSNQPQHF
J: TRBJ1-5
V: TRBV6-1